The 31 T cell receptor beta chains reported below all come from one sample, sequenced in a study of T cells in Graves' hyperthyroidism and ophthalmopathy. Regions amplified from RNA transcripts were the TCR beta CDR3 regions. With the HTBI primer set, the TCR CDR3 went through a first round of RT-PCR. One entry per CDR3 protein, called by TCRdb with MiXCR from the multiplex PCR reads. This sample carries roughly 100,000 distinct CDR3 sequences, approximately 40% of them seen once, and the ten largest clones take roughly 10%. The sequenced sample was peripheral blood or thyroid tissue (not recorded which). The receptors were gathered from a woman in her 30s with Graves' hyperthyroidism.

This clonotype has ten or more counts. The CDR3 DNA sequence: TGTGCCAGCGGCGGGACAGGGGATTTGGCTGAAGCTTTCTTT. It is translated as CASGGTGDLAEAFF. The genes are TRBV9 and TRBJ1-1; 10 bases are a match to TRBD1. This CDR3 has 14 amino acids. V was pared by 7 bases and J by 6 bases, with 9 bases of the junction left unmatched. Germline CDR1 and CDR2: SGDLS and YYNGEE.

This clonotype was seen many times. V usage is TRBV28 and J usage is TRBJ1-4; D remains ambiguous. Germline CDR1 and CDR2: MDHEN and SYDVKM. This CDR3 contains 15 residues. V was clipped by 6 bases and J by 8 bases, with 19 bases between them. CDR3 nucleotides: TGTGCCAGCAGGAACCCGGGCCCCGGGAACGAAAAACTGTTTTTT. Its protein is CASRNPGPGNEKLFF.

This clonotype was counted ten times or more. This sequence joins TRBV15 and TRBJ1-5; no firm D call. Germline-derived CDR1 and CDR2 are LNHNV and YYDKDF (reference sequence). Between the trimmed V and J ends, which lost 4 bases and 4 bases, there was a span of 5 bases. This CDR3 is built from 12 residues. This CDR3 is CATSIVNQPQHF. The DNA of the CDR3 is TGTGCCACCAGCATAGTTAATCAGCCCCAGCATTTT.

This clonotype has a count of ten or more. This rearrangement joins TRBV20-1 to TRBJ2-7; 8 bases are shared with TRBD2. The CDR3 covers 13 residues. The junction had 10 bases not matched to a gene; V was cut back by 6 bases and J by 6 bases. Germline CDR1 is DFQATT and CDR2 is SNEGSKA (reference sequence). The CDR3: CSAQTSDVGEQYF. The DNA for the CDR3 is TGCAGTGCCCAGACTAGCGACGTGGGCGAGCAGTACTTC.

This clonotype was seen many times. The CDR3 nucleotides are TGCGCCAGCAGCCCGGACAGTCGGGCTGAAGCTTTCTTT. Its translation: CASSPDSRAEAFF. The V gene is TRBV5-1, the J gene TRBJ1-1; TRBD1 is a possible D gene (6 bases). CDR1 is SGHRS and CDR2 is YFSETQ in the germline V gene. The CDR3 has 13 amino acids. The V and J ends lost 4 bases and 6 bases respectively, with 13 bases between them.

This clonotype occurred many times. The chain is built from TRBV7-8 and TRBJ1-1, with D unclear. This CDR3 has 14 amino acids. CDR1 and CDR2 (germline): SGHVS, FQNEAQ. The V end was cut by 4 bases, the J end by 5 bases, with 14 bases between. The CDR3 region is CASSSITARTEAFF. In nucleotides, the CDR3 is TGTGCCAGCAGCTCCATTACCGCTCGAACTGAAGCTTTCTTT.

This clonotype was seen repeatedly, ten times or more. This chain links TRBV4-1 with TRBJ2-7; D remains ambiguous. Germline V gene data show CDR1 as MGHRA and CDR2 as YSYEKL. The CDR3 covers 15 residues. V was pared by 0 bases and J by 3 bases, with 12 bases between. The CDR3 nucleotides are TGCGCCAGCAGCCAAGAAGGCCTATTCGACTACGAGCAGTACTTC. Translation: CASSQEGLFDYEQYF.

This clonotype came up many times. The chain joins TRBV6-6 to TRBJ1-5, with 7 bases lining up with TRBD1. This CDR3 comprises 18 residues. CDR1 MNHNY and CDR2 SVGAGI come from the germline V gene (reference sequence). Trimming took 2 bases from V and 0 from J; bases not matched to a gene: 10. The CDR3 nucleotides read TGTGCCAGCAGTTACCCTGGGCAGGGGGACTATAGCAATCAGCCCCAGCATTTT. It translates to CASSYPGQGDYSNQPQHF.

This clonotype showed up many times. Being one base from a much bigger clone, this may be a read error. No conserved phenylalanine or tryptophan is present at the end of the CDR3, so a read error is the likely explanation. CDR3: CATTDRKYTEAFS. The CDR3 DNA sequence: TGTGCCACCACCGACAGAAAATACACTGAAGCTTTCTCT. The V call is TRBV24-1, the J call TRBJ1-1; D possibly corresponds to TRBD1 (5 bases). Germline V gene data show CDR1 as KGHDR and CDR2 as SFDVKD. The CDR3 is made up of 13 amino acids. The V gene lost 8 bases and the J gene lost 3 bases, with 12 bases spanning the gap.

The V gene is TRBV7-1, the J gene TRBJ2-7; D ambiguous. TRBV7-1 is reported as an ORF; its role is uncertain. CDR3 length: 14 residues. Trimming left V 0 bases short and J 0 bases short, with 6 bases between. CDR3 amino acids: CASSSAVSSYEQYF. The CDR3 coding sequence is TGTGCCAGCAGCTCAGCGGTGAGCTCCTACGAGCAGTACTTC.

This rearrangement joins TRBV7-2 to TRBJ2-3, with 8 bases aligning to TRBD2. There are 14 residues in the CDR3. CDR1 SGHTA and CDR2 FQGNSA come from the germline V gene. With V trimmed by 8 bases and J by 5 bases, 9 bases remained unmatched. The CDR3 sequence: CASRTSGGGDTQYF. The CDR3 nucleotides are TGTGCCAGCCGTACTAGCGGCGGGGGAGATACGCAGTATTTT.

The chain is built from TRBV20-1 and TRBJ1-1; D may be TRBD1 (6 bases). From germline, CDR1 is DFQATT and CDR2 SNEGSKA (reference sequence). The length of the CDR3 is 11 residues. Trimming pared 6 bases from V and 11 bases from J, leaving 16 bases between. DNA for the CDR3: TGCAGTGCGCACTACAGGGATCGGGCTTTCTTT. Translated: CSAHYRDRAFF.

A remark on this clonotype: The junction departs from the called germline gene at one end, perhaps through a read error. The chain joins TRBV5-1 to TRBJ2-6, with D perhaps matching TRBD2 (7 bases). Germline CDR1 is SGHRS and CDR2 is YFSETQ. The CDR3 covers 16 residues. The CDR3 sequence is CASSLEGGGGFDEKAF. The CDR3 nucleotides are TGCGCCAGCAGCTTGGAGGGGGGCGGGGGCTTTGATGAGAAGGCTTTC.

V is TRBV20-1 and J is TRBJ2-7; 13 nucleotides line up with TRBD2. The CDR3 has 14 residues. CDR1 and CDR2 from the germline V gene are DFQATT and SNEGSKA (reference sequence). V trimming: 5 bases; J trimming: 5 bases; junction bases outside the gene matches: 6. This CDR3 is CSAYGLAGADEQYF. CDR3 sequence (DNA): TGCAGTGCTTACGGACTAGCGGGAGCTGACGAGCAGTACTTC.

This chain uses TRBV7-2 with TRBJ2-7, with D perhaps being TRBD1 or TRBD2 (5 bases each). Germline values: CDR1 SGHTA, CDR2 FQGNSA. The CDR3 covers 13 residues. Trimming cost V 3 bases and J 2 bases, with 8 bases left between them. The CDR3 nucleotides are TGTGCCAGCAGCTTGGGGGAAGCCTACGAGCAGTACTTC. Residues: CASSLGEAYEQYF.

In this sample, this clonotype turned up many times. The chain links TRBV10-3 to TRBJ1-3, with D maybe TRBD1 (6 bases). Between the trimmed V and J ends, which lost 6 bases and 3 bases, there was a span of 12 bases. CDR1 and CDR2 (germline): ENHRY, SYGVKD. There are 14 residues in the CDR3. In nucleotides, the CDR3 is TGTGCCATCAGCCTACAGGGTATTGGAAACACCATATATTTT. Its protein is CAISLQGIGNTIYF.

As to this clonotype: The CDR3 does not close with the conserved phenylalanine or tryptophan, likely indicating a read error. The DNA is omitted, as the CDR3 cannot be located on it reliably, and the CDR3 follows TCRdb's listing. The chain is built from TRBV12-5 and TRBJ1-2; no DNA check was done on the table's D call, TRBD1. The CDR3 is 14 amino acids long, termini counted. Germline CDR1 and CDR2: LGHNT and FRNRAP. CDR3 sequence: CASSGGQVDCCPFL.

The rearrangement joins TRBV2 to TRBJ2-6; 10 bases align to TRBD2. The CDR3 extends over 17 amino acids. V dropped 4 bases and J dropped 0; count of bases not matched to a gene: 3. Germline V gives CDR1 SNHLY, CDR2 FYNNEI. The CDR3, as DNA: TGTGCCAGCAGTGGGACTAGCGGATACTCTGGGGCCAACGTCCTGACTTTC. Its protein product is CASSGTSGYSGANVLTF.

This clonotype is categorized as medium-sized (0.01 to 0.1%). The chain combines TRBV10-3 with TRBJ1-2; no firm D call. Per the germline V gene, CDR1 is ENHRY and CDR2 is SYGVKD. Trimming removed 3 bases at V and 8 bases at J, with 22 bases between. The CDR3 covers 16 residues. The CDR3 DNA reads TGTGCCATCAGTGACAACGGAGCCTTTTCCTCTGGGGGCTACACCTTC. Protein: CAISDNGAFSSGGYTF.

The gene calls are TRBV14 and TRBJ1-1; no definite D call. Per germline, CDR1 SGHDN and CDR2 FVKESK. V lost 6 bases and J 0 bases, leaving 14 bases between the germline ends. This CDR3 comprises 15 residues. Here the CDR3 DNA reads TGTGCCAGCAGGCCTTCGTTCTCCATGAACACTGAAGCTTTCTTT. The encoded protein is CASRPSFSMNTEAFF.

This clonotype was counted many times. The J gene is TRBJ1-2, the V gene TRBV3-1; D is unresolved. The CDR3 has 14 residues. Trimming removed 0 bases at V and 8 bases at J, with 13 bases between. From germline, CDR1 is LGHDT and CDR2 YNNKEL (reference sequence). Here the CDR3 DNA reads TGTGCCAGCAGCCAAGATCGACTGCGAGGGGGCTACACCTTC. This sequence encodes CASSQDRLRGGYTF.

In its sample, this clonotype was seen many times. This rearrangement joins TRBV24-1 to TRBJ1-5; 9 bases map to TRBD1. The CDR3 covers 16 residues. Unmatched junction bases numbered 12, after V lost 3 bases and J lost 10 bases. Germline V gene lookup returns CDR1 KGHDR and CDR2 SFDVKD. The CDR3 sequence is CATSDTGQGTSAPQHF. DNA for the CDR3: TGTGCCACCAGTGATACCGGACAGGGGACGAGCGCTCCCCAGCATTTT.

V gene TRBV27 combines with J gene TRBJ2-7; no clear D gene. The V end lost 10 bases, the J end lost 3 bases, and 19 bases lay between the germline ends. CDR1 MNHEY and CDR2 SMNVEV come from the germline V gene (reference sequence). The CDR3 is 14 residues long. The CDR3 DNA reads TGTGCCACCGGTACCTCCGTCCTATGCTACGAGCAGTACTTC. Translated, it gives CATGTSVLCYEQYF.

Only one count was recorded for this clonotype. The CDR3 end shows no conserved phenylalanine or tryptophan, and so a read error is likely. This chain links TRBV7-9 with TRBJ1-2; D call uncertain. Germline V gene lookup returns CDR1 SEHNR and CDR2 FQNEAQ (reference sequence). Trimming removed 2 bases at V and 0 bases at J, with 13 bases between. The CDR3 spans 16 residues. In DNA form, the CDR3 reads TGTGCCAGCAGCTTAATCGGCCACCGAGCTAACTATGGCTACACCCTC. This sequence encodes CASSLIGHRANYGYTL.

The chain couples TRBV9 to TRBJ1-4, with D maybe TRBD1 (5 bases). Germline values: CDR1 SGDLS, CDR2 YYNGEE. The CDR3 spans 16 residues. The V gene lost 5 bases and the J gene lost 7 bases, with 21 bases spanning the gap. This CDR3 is CASSATRGGLSEKLFF. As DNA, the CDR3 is TGTGCCAGCAGTGCCACCCGGGGGGGGTTGAGTGAAAAACTGTTTTTT.

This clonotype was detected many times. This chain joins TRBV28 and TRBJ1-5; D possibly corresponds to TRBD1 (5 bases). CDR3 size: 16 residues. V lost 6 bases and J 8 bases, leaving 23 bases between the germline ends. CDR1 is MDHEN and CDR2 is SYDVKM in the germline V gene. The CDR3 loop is CASRLGVDRSSEPQHF. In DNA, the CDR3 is TGTGCCAGCAGACTGGGGGTTGACAGATCTTCAGAGCCCCAGCATTTT.

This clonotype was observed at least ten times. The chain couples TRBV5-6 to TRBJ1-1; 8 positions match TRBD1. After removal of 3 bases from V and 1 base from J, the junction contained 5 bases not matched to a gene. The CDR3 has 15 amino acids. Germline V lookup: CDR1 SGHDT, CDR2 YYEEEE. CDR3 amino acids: CASSWTGKRNTEAFF. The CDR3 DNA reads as TGTGCCAGCAGCTGGACAGGGAAACGGAACACTGAAGCTTTCTTT.

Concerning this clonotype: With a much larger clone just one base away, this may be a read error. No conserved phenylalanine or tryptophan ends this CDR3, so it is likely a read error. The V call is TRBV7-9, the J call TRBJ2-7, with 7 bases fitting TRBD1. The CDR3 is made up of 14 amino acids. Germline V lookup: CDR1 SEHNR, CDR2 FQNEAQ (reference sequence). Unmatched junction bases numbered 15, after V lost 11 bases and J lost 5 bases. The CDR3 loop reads CAWSVKGANHEQYL. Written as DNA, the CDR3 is TGTGCCTGGAGTGTAAAGGGGGCGAACCACGAGCAGTACCTC.

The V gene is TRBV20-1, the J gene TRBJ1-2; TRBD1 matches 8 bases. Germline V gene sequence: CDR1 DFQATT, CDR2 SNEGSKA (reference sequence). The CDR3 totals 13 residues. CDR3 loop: CSATGGSNYGYTF. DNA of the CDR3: TGCAGCGCCACAGGGGGGAGTAACTATGGCTACACCTTC.

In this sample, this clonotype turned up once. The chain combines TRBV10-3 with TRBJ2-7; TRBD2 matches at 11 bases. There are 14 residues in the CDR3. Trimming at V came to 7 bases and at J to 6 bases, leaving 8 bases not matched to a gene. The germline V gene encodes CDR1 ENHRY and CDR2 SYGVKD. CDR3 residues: CAIMETSGTREQYF. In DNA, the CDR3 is TGTGCCATCATGGAGACTAGCGGGACACGCGAGCAGTACTTC.

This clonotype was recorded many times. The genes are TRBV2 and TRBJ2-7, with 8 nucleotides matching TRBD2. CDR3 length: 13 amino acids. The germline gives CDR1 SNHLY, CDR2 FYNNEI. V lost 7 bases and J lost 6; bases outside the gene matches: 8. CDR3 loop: CASKAGGLCEQYF. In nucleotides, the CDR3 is TGTGCCAGCAAGGCGGGAGGTCTTTGCGAGCAGTACTTC.